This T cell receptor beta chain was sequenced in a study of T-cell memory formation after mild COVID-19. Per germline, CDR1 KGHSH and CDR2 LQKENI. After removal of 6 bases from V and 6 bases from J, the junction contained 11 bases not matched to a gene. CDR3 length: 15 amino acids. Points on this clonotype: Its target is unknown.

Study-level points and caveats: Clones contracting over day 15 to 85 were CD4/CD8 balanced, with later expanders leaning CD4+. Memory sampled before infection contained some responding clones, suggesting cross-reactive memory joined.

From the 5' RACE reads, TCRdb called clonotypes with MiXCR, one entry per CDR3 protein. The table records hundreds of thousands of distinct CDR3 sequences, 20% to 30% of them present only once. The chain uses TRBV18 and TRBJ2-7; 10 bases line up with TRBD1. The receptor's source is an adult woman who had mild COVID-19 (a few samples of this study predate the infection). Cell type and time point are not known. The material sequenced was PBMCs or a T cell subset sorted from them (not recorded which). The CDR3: CASSPDGQGVIEQYF. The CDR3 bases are TGTGCCAGCTCCCCCGACGGACAGGGGGTAATCGAGCAGTACTTC.